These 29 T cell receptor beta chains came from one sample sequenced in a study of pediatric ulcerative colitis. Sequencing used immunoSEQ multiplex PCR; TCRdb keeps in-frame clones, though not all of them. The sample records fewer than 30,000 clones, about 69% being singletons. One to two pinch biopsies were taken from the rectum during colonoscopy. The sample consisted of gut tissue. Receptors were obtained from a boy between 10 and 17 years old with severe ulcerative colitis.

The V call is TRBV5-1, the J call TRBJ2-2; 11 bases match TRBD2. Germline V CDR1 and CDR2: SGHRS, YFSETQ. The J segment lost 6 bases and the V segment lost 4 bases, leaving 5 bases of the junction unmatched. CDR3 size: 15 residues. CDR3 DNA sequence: TGCGCCAGCAGCCCCACTAGCGGGAGTCCCGGGGAGCTGTTTTTT. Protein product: CASSPTSGSPGELFF.

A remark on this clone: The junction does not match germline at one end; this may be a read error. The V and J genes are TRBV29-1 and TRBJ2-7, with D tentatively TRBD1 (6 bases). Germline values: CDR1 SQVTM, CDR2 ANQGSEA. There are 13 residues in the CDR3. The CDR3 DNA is TGCAGCCTTGACGGGGACACGACCTACGAGCAGTACTTC. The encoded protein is CSLDGDTTYEQYF.

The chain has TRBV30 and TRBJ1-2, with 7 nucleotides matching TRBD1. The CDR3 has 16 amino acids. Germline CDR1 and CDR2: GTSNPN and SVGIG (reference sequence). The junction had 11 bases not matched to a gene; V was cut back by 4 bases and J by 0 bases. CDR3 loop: CAWTGQRFLPNYGYTF. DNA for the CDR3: TGTGCCTGGACGGGACAGAGATTCCTGCCTAACTATGGCTACACCTTC.

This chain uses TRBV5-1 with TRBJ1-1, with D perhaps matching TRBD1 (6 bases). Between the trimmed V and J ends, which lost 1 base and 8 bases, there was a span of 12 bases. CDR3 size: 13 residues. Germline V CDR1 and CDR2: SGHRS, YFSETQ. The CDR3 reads CASSLLQGAEAFF. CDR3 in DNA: TGCGCCAGCAGCTTGCTACAGGGTGCCGAAGCTTTCTTT.

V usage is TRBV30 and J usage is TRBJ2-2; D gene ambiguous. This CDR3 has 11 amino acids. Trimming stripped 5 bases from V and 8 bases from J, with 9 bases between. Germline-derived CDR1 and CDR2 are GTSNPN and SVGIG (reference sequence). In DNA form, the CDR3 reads TGTGCCTGGTCCTGGGAAGGGGAGCTGTTTTTT. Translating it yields CAWSWEGELFF. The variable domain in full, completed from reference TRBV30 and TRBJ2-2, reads SQTIHQWPATLVQPVGSPLSLECTVEGTSNPNLYWYRQAAGRGLQLLFYSVGIGQISSEVPQNLSASRPQDRQFILSSKKLLLSDSGFYLCAWSWEGELFFGEGSRLTVL.

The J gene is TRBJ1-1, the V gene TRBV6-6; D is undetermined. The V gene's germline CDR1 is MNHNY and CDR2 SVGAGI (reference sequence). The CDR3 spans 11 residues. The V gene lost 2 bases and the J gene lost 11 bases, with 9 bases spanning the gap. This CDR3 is CASSYERVAFF. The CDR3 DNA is TGTGCCAGCAGTTACGAAAGGGTGGCTTTCTTT.

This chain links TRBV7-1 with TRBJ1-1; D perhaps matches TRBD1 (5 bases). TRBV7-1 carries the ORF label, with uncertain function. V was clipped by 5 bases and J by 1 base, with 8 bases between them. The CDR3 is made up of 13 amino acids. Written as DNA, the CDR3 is TGTGCCAGCAGCCTGACAGAGAACACTGAAGCTTTCTTT. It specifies CASSLTENTEAFF.

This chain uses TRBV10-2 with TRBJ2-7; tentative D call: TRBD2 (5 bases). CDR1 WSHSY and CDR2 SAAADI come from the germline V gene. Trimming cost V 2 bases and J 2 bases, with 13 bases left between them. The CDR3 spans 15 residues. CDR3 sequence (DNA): TGCGCCAGCAGTGAGGGACCGGGGTCGCCCTACGAGCAGTACTTC. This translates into CASSEGPGSPYEQYF.

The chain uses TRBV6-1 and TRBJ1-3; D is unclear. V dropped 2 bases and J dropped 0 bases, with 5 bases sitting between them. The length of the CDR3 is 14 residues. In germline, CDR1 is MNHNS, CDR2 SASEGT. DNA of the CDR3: TGTGCCAGCAGTGAAACGAGCTCTGGAAACACCATATATTTT. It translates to CASSETSSGNTIYF.

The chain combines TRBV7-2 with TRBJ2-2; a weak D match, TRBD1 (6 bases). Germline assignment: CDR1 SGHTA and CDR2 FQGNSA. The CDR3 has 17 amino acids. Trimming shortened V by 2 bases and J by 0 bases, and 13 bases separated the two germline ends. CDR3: CASSLKRGFTNTGELFF. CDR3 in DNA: TGTGCCAGCAGCTTAAAAAGGGGGTTTACGAACACCGGGGAGCTGTTTTTT.

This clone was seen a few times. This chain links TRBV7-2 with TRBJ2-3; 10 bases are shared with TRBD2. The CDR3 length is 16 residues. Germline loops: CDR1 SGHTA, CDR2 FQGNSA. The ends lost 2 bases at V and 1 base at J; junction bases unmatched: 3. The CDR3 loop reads CASSLSLAGGTDTQYF. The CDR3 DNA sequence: TGTGCCAGCAGCTTATCCCTAGCGGGAGGCACAGATACGCAGTATTTT.

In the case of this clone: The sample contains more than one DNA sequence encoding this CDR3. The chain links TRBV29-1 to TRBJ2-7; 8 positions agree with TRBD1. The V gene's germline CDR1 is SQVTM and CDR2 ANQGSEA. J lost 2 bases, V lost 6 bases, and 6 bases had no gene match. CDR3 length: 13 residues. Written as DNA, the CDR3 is TGCAGCGTGGACGGACAGGGACCCTACGAGCAGTACTTC. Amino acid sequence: CSVDGQGPYEQYF.

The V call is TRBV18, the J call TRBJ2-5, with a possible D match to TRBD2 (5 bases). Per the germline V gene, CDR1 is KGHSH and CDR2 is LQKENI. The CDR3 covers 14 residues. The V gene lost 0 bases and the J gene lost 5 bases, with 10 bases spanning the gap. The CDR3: CASSPPASGETQYF. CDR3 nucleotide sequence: TGTGCCAGCTCACCACCGGCATCGGGGGAGACCCAGTACTTC.

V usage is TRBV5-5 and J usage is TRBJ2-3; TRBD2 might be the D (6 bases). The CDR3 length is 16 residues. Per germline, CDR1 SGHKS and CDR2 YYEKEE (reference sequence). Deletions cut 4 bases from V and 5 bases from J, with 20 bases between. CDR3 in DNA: TGTGCCAGCAGCGGTTGGACTATGGCCCTGGGAGATACGCAGTATTTT. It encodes CASSGWTMALGDTQYF.

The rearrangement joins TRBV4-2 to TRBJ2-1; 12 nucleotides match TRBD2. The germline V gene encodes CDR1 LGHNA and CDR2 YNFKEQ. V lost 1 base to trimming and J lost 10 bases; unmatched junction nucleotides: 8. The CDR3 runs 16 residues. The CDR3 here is CASSQVEASGRGEQFF. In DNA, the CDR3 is TGTGCCAGCAGCCAAGTGGAGGCTAGCGGGAGGGGGGAGCAGTTCTTC.

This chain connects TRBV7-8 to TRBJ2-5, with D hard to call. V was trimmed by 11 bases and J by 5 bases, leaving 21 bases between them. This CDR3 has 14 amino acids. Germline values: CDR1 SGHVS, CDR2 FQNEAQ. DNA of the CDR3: TGTGCCTCCTCCCCTGTGGGGTCCCGGGAGACCCAGTACTTC. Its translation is CASSPVGSRETQYF.

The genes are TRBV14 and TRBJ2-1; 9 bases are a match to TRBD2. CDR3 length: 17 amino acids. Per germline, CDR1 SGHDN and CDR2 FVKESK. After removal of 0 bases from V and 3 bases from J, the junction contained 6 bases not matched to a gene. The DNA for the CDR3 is TGTGCCAGCAGCCAAGACCGAGCTAGCGGGATCTACAATGAGCAGTTCTTC. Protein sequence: CASSQDRASGIYNEQFF.

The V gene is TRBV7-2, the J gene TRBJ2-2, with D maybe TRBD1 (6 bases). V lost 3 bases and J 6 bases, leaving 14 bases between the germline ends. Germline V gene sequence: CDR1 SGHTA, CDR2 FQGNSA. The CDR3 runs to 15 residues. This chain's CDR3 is CASSLGGGGAGELFF. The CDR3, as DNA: TGTGCCAGCAGCTTGGGTGGGGGCGGTGCCGGGGAGCTGTTTTTT.

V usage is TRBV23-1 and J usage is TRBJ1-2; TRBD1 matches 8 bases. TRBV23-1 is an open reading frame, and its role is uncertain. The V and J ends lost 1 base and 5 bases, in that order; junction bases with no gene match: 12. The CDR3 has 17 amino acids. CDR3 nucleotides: TGCGCCAGCAGTCAATGCGGCCGGGACAGGAGGGTTTATGGCTACACCTTC. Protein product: CASSQCGRDRRVYGYTF.

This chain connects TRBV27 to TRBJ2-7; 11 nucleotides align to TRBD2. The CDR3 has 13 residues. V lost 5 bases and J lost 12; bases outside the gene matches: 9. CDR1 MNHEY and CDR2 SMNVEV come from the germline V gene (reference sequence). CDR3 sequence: CASSVTSGSYRYF. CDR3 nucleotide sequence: TGTGCCAGCAGTGTTACTAGCGGGAGCTATCGGTACTTC.

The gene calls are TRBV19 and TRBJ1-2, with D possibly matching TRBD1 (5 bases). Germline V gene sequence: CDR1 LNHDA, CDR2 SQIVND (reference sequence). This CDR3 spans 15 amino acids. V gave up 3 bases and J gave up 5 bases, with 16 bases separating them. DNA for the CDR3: TGTGCCAGTAGTATCCTGGGACCTTCCTATTATGGCTACACCTTC. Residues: CASSILGPSYYGYTF.

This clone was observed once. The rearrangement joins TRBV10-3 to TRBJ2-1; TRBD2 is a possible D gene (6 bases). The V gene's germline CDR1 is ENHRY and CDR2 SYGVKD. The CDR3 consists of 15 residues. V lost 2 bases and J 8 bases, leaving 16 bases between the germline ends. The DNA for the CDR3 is TGTGCCATCAGTGAGCCACTAGCCCAGGGCGATGAGCAGTTCTTC. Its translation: CAISEPLAQGDEQFF.

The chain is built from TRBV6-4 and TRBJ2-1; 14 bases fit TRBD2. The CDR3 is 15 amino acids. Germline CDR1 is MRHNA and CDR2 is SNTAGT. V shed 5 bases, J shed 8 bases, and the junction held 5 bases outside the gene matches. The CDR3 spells CASSRTSGRWDEQFF. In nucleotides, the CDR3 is TGTGCCAGCAGTCGGACTAGCGGGAGGTGGGATGAGCAGTTCTTC.

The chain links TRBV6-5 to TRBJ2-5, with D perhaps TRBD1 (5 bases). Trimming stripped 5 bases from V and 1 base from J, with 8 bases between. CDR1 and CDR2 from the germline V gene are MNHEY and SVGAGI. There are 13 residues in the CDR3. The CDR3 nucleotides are TGTGCCAGCAGTGGACACGGCCAAGAGACCCAGTACTTC. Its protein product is CASSGHGQETQYF.

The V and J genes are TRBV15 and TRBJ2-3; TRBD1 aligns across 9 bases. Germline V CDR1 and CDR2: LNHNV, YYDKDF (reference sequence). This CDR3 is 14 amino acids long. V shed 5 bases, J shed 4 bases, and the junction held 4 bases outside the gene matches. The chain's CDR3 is CATSGQGPPDTQYF. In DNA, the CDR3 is TGTGCCACCAGCGGACAGGGGCCGCCAGATACGCAGTATTTT.

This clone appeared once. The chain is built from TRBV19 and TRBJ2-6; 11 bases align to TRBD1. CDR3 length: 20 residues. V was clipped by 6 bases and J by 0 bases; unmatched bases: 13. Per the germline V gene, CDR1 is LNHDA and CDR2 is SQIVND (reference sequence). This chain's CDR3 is CASSSLRGQGVSSGANVLTF. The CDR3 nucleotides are TGTGCCAGTAGCAGCTTAAGGGGACAGGGGGTCTCCTCTGGGGCCAACGTCCTGACTTTC. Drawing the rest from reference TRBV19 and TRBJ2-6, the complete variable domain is DGGITQSPKYLFRKEGQNVTLSCEQNLNHDAMYWYRQDPGQGLRLIYYSQIVNDFQKGDIAEGYSVSREKKESFPLTVTSAQKNPTAFYLCASSSLRGQGVSSGANVLTFGAGSRLTVL.

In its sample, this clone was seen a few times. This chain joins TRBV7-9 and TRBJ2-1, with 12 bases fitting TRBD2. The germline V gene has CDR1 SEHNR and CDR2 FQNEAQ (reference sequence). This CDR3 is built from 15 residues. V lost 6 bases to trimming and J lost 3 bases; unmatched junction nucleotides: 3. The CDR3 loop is CASRSGLAGYNEQFF. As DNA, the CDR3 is TGTGCCAGCAGATCGGGACTAGCGGGCTACAATGAGCAGTTCTTC. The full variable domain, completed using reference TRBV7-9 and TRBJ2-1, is DTGVSQNPRHKITKRGQNVTFRCDPISEHNRLYWYRQTLGQGPEFLTYFQNEAQLEKSRLLSDRFSAERPKGSFSTLEIQRTEQGDSAMYLCASRSGLAGYNEQFFGPGTRLTVL.

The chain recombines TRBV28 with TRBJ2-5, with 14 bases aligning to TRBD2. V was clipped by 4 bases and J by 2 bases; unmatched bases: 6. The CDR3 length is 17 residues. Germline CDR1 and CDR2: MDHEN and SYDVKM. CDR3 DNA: TGTGCCAGCAGTTGGGGACTAGCGGGAGTGGGGCAAGAGACCCAGTACTTC. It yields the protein CASSWGLAGVGQETQYF.

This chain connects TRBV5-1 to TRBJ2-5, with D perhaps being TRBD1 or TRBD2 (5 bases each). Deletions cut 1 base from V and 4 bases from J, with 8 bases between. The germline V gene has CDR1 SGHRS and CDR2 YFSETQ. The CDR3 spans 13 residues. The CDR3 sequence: CASSLTGPETQYF. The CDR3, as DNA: TGCGCCAGCAGCTTGACGGGGCCAGAGACCCAGTACTTC.